One sample yielded the 9 T cell receptor beta chains listed below, sequenced in a study of early T cells in non-severe SARS-CoV-2 infection. TCRdb used MiXCR to reprocess the 5' RACE reads, holding one entry per CDR3 protein. Of about 80,000 distinct CDR3 sequences detected, more than 10% appear once; the ten largest clones hold around 16%. Sequenced material: whole blood, taken at baseline. These receptors all stem from an adult who was a healthcare worker with PCR-confirmed SARS-CoV-2 infection or an uninfected control (not recorded which). The donor label of this sample is uncertain.

This chain uses TRBV6-4 with TRBJ1-2, with TRBD1 identical over 7 bases. V trimming: 11 bases; J trimming: 9 bases; junction bases outside the gene matches: 18. The V gene's germline CDR1 is MRHNA and CDR2 SNTAGT. The CDR3 is 14 residues long. CDR3 DNA: TGTGCCGAAGTCCTTGCAGACAGGGCTATTAGCTACACCTTC. It specifies CAEVLADRAISYTF.

This clonotype was counted between two and nine times. The rearrangement uses TRBV20-1 and TRBJ1-1, with D possibly being TRBD1 (6 bases). The germline V gene has CDR1 DFQATT and CDR2 SNEGSKA (reference sequence). The CDR3 covers 14 residues. V was clipped by 3 bases and J by 1 base, with 12 bases between them. The CDR3 sequence is CSASPPGANTEAFF. CDR3 bases: TGCAGTGCTAGCCCCCCAGGGGCGAACACTGAAGCTTTCTTT.

This clonotype was detected ten times or more. This chain links TRBV6-6 with TRBJ1-1, with a tentative D call TRBD1 (5 bases). The CDR3 runs 10 residues. V was clipped by 8 bases and J by 8 bases, with 9 bases between them. Germline V gene lookup returns CDR1 MNHNY and CDR2 SVGAGI (reference sequence). The DNA of the CDR3 is TGTGCCAGCGGCGGGGACGAAGCTTTCTTT. It encodes CASGGDEAFF.

This clonotype was seen at least ten times. The chain combines TRBV5-1 with TRBJ1-6; 7 nucleotides line up with TRBD1. Trimming took 4 bases from V and 8 from J; bases not matched to a gene: 6. Germline V lookup: CDR1 SGHRS, CDR2 YFSETQ. The CDR3 is 14 residues long. The CDR3 here is CASSADRVYSPLHF. CDR3 nucleotide sequence: TGCGCCAGCAGCGCCGACAGGGTGTATTCACCCCTCCACTTT. Based on the CDR3 plus reference TRBV5-1 and TRBJ1-6, the full variable domain is KAGVTQTPRYLIKTRGQQVTLSCSPISGHRSVSWYQQTPGQGLQFLFEYFSETQRNKGNFPGRFSGRQFSNSRSEMNVSTLELGDSALYLCASSADRVYSPLHFGNGTRLTVT.

J is TRBJ2-2 and V is TRBV12-3 or TRBV12-4; D is ambiguous. The CDR3 is 13 residues long. Trimming stripped 6 bases from V and 3 bases from J, with 8 bases between. The CDR3 region is CASRPQDTGELFF. The CDR3, as DNA: TGTGCCAGCAGGCCGCAGGACACCGGGGAGCTGTTTTTT.

This chain links TRBV6-5 with TRBJ2-3; TRBD1 matches 8 bases. CDR1 and CDR2 from the germline V gene are MNHEY and SVGAGI. The V and J ends lost 4 bases and 4 bases, in that order; junction bases with no gene match: 10. The CDR3 extends over 16 amino acids. The CDR3 nucleotides are TGTGCCAGCAGTTCCCCCCTCTTGGGACAGGCAGATACGCAGTATTTT. Translation: CASSSPLLGQADTQYF.

This clonotype was counted a few times. The rearrangement links TRBV12-3 or TRBV12-4 to TRBJ2-7; a possible D gene is TRBD2 (5 bases). The V gene lost 4 bases and the J gene lost 13 bases, with 20 bases spanning the gap. The CDR3 covers 13 residues. The CDR3 nucleotides are TGTGCCAGCAGTTCCGCCGGGGAAAACCGGGGATACTTC. This sequence encodes CASSSAGENRGYF.

This clonotype was counted at least ten times. The chain links TRBV10-3 to TRBJ2-7; D possibly corresponds to TRBD2 (5 bases). Per the germline V gene, CDR1 is ENHRY and CDR2 is SYGVKD. V lost 3 bases and J lost 3, with 9 bases in between. The CDR3 is 13 residues long. This chain's CDR3 is CAISDGRGYEQYF. DNA of the CDR3: TGTGCCATCAGTGATGGACGGGGCTACGAGCAGTACTTC.

This clonotype appeared many times. The chain combines TRBV6-2 or TRBV6-3 with TRBJ2-1; D not certain. Per the germline V gene, CDR1 is MNHEY and CDR2 is SVGEGT. The V end lost 2 bases, the J end lost 8 bases, and 13 bases lay between the germline ends. The CDR3 loop spans 14 amino acids. CDR3 loop: CASSYPASNHEQFF. In DNA, the CDR3 is TGTGCCAGCAGTTACCCGGCCTCGAACCATGAGCAGTTCTTC.